This T cell receptor (beta chain) is drawn from a study of blood T cell repertoires in COVID-19. Overall study: Researchers got acute and convalescent COVID-19 samples from the United States, Italy and Spain. In each case, the material was cDNA or gDNA derived from T cells, B-cell-depleted T cells, or PBMCs.

V lost 4 bases and J lost 7, with 20 bases in between. Germline V lookup: CDR1 SGHRS, CDR2 YFSETQ. This CDR3 contains 15 residues. Original methodology: The authors estimated nucleated cell counts from reference gene primer amplification. Produced via immunoSEQ multiplex PCR; TCRdb's table is partial and in-frame only. The V and J calls and clone size are taken from that table; D and trimming were inferred from the DNA. The sample lists several thousand clones, 90% occurring once. This receptor was identified in a man aged 60 to 75 with acute or convalescent COVID-19. The chain uses TRBV5-1 and TRBJ1-1, with D unclear. Sequenced material: peripheral blood. The CDR3 reads CASSPGRGLNYEAFF. CDR3 nucleotides: TGCGCCAGCAGCCCTGGTCGGGGTCTAAATTATGAAGCTTTCTTT.